The rows below give T cell receptor beta chains drawn from one sample of a study of identical twins. TCRdb independently ran MiXCR on the 5' RACE reads; one entry per CDR3 protein. The sample contains 450,000 to 600,000 distinct CDR3 sequences, approximately 20% of which appear only once. These same data were also listed under a study on yellow fever vaccine responses in identical twins.

The sample consisted of CD4+ T cells sorted from blood. All receptors come from a woman younger than 35 in good health. CDR3s include the opening cysteine and the closing phenylalanine or tryptophan. D genes are given only for firm matches. The size of a clone is reported for some rows only, either as once, few or many, or as a class for expanded clones.

CASREGSYEQYF TGTGCCAGCAGGGAGGGCTCCTACGAGCAGTACTTC TRBJ2-7 . TRBV2 .
CASSRLVAGDTDTQYF TGTGCCAGCTCACGTTTAGTAGCGGGGGACACAGATACGCAGTATTTT TRBJ2-3 . TRBV18 TRBD2
CASSFSTSRGTGELFF TGTGCCAGCAGCTTTAGTACCAGTCGGGGTACCGGGGAGCTGTTTTTT TRBJ2-2 . TRBV7-2 .
CASSGTSGINEQFF TGCGCCAGCAGTGGGACTAGCGGGATTAATGAGCAGTTCTTC TRBJ2-1 once TRBV5-1 TRBD2
CSAARGVGGTGELFF TGCAGTGCTGCGCGGGGGGTCGGCGGCACCGGGGAGCTGTTTTTT TRBJ2-2 . TRBV20-1 TRBD2
CASSRQGTITGELFF TGTGCCAGCAGCCGCCAAGGGACAATCACCGGGGAGCTGTTTTTT TRBJ2-2 . TRBV6-1 .
CASSLDSGVPGELFF TGTGCCAGCAGTTTGGATAGCGGGGTTCCCGGGGAGCTGTTTTTT TRBJ2-2 . TRBV28 TRBD2
CASSLVFAEQQETQYF TGCGCCAGCAGCTTGGTATTCGCGGAGCAGCAAGAGACCCAGTACTTC TRBJ2-5 . TRBV5-1 .
CASSTAGAGYNEQFF TGTGCCAGCAGTACGGCGGGAGCAGGGTACAATGAGCAGTTCTTC TRBJ2-1 few TRBV6-2/TRBV6-3 TRBD2
CASRRGQGTTDTQYF TGTGCCAGCCGAAGGGGGCAGGGAACGACAGATACGCAGTATTTT TRBJ2-3 . TRBV6-1 TRBD1
CASSSPGDSGLTGELFF TGCGCCAGCAGCTCCCCTGGGGATAGCGGTCTGACCGGGGAGCTGTTTTTT TRBJ2-2 . TRBV5-1 .
CASSRGQATGETEAFF TGTGCCAGCAGTCGCGGACAGGCCACGGGGGAGACTGAAGCTTTCTTT TRBJ1-1 few TRBV7-2 TRBD1
CASSLFAGNYNEQFF TGCGCCAGCAGCTTGTTCGCAGGGAACTACAATGAGCAGTTCTTC TRBJ2-1 . TRBV5-1 .
CASSRTSQSLFF TGTGCCAGCAGCCGGACTAGCCAAAGTCTGTTCTTC TRBJ2-1 few TRBV7-2 TRBD2
CSASLGASVTDTQYF TGCAGTGCTAGCCTAGGGGCTAGCGTTACAGATACGCAGTATTTT TRBJ2-3 few TRBV20-1 .
CASSQYNTYGYTF TGTGCCAGCAGCCAGTACAACACCTATGGCTACACCTTC TRBJ1-2 . TRBV3-1 .
CASSVALSGLGADTQYF TGTGCCAGCAGCGTAGCTCTTAGCGGGCTGGGAGCAGATACGCAGTATTTT TRBJ2-3 . TRBV9 TRBD2
CSARDLWEGAEQYF TGCAGTGCTAGAGATCTGTGGGAGGGTGCGGAGCAGTACTTC TRBJ2-7 . TRBV20-1 TRBD2
CSATTGTANTGELFF TGCAGTGCTACAACCGGGACAGCGAACACCGGGGAGCTGTTTTTT TRBJ2-2 . TRBV20-1 TRBD1
CAGSSGSLWTDTQYF TGTGCCGGCAGCTCCGGGAGCCTATGGACAGATACGCAGTATTTT TRBJ2-3 . TRBV7-2 .
CSKAGAQETQYF TGCAGTAAAGCGGGTGCCCAAGAGACCCAGTACTTC TRBJ2-5 . TRBV20-1 .
CASSATGGIGELFF TGTGCCAGCAGTGCGACAGGGGGCATCGGGGAGCTGTTTTTT TRBJ2-2 few TRBV2 TRBD1
CATSDPRPGTGETQYF TGTGCCACCAGTGATCCTAGACCCGGGACAGGGGAGACCCAGTACTTC TRBJ2-5 . TRBV24-1 TRBD1
CASSVEGGASSSYEQYF TGTGCCAGCAGCGTAGAGGGGGGTGCTAGCAGCTCCTACGAGCAGTACTTC TRBJ2-7 . TRBV9 .
CASSQVLGSSSYNEQFF TGCGCCAGCAGCCAAGTGCTAGGTTCGAGCTCCTACAATGAGCAGTTCTTC TRBJ2-1 . TRBV4-1 .